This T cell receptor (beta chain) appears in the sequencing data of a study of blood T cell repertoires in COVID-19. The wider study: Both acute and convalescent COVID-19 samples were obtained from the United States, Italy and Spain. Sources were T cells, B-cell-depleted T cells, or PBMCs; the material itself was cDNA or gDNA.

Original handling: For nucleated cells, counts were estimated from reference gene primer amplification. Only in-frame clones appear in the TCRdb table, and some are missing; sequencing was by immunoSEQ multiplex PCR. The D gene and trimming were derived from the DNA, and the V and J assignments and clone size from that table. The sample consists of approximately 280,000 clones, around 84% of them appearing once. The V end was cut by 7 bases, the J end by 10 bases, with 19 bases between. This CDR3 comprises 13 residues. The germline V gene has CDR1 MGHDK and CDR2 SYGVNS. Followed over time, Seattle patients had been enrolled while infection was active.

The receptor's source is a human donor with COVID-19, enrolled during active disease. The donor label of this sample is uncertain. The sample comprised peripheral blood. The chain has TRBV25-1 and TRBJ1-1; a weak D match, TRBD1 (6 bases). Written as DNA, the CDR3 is TGTGCCAGCACCCCAGGGGAGGGATCGGGAGCTTTCTTT. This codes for CASTPGEGSGAFF.